The clone carrying this T cell receptor (beta chain) was observed once. Its specificity is unknown. V dropped 6 bases and J dropped 8 bases, with 14 bases sitting between them. Looked up from germline, CDR1 is LGHNA and CDR2 is YNFKEQ. The CDR3 covers 13 residues. This entry belongs to a study of cytomegalovirus exposure and HLA in healthy donors. The study, taken as a whole, reports: It was 150 or so TCR beta chains that were listed as cytomegalovirus-associated.

The PCR was carried out with 60 Vbeta primers and 13 Jbeta primers. The table came from immunoSEQ multiplex PCR; TCRdb's copy has only in-frame clones and leaves some out. The data contain under 250,000 clones, about four fifths of them seen just once; the ten biggest clones take up more than 8.5%. The chain recombines TRBV4-2 with TRBJ2-4, with D maybe TRBD1 (6 bases). This clonotype was sampled from a woman between 50 and 59 years old in good health and CMV-seropositive. Input material: PBMCs. The CDR3 DNA reads as TGTGCCAGCAGAGAGTCCAGGGGTGACATTCAGTACTTC. Protein sequence: CASRESRGDIQYF.